One T cell receptor (beta chain) is described in this entry. It lacks a known antigen. No qualities accompany the bases; no much larger clone lies one base away. This sample is part of a study of T cell repertoires in cytomegalovirus infection (dated by TCRdb to the late 2010s). Describing the broader study: The peptide stimulations were aimed at well-studied HLA-B-restricted epitopes as well as recently identified HLA-C-restricted CMV epitopes, whose presentation resists viral immunomodulation. Donor HLA type was relevant to the analysis, because carriage of CMV infection together with the matching HLA type was indicated by public TCR beta signatures. General findings and caveats noted by the study authors: The ex vivo response was dominated by HLA-C-restricted CMV-specific TCR beta clonotypes, which also provided the single most frequent clonotype in two of eight donors. Carriers of CMV infection plus the relevant HLA type were discriminated by the cumulative frequency of public TCR beta family members in the study cohort and in an independent roughly 400-donor cohort.

TCRdb names Illumina HiSeq 1500 as the instrument used. The public sequencing data were trimmed at Q25 with fastp and processed into clonotypes with MiXCR by TCRdb, which kept only in-frame beta chains. Rows matching on CDR3 protein sequence are summarized as one entry with the most common DNA and genes. The sample has hundreds of thousands of distinct CDR3 sequences on record, 30% to 40% of them singletons. Jointly, the top ten make up around an eighth of the sample. The label giving this sample's treatment or condition can be read as: in vitro stimulation with specific CMV peptide epitopes to enrich CMV-specific T cells. The starting material was cultured CD8+ T cells from PBMCs, obtained from culture after CMV antigen stimulation. The receptor was isolated from a human donor in good health (CMV status not recorded). Some clones in this sample may be carry-over from other donors' samples.

The base sequence is TGTGCTAGTGGTTTTAACACCGGGGGCCGACCGAACACTGAAGCTTTCTTT. Its protein reads: CASGFNTGGRPNTEAFF. This sequence uses TRBV12-5 and TRBJ1-1; perhaps TRBD1 is the D gene, with 6 bases matching. The germline V gene yields LGHNT for CDR1 and FRNRAP for CDR2. Reading from cysteine to phenylalanine, the CDR3 counts 17 amino acids. Only the CDR3 part of the read is kept: 51 bases, read in frame from the first base. V drops 3 bases and J drops 1 base, leaving 18 bases in between. Here the CDR3 is joined to the reference TRBV12-5 and TRBJ1-1 genes, and the full variable domain is: DARVTQTPRHKVTEMGQEVTMRCQPILGHNTVFWYRQTMMQGLELLAYFRNRAPLDDSGMPKDRFSAEMPDATLATLKIQPSEPRDSAVYFCASGFNTGGRPNTEAFFGQGTRLTVV.